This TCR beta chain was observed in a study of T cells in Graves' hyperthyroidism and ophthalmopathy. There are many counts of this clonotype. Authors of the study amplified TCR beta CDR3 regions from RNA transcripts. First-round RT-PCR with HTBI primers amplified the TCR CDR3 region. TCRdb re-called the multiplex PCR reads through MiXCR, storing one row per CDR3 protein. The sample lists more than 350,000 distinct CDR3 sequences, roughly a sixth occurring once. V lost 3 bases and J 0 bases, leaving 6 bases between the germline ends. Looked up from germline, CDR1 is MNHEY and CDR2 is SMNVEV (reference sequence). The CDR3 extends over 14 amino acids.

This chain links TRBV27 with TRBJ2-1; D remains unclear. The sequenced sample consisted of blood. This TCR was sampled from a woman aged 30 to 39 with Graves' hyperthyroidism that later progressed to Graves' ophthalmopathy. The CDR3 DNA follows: TGTGCCAGCAGTTTTTATAGCTCCTACAATGAGCAGTTCTTC. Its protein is CASSFYSSYNEQFF.